What follows describes a single T cell receptor (beta chain). The age range of participants was about 18 to 95 years, with residence in 20 to 25 US areas. Cohort placement rested on clinical history that participants reported themselves. This entry is derived from a study of blood T cell repertoires in COVID-19. The CDR3 has 15 residues. Germline V gene sequence: CDR1 LGHDT, CDR2 YNNKEL (reference sequence). V shed 2 bases and J 5 bases; nucleotides not matched to a gene: 8. Data came from immunoSEQ multiplex PCR; TCRdb stores just in-frame clones and leaves some out. The table includes about 180,000 clones, about 90% detected once.

This sequence originates from a woman under 30 who had recovered from COVID-19. This rearrangement joins TRBV3-1 (or the pseudogene TRBV3-2) to TRBJ2-5, with 7 positions matching TRBD1. Source material: PBMCs or T cells enriched from blood (not recorded which). CDR3 in amino acids: CASSQPSDRAETQYF. As DNA, the CDR3 is TGTGCCAGCAGCCAACCTTCAGACAGGGCCGAGACCCAGTACTTC.